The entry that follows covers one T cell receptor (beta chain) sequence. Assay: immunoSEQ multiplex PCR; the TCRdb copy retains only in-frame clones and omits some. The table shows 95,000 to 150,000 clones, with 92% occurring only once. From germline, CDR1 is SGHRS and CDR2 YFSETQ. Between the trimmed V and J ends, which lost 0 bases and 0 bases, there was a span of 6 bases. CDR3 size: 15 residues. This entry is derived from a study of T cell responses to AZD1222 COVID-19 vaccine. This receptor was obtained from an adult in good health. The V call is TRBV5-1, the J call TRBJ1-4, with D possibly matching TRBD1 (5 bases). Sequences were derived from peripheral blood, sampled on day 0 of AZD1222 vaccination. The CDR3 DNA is TGCGCCAGCAGCTTGGGGGGCACAACTAATGAAAAACTGTTTTTT. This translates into CASSLGGTTNEKLFF.